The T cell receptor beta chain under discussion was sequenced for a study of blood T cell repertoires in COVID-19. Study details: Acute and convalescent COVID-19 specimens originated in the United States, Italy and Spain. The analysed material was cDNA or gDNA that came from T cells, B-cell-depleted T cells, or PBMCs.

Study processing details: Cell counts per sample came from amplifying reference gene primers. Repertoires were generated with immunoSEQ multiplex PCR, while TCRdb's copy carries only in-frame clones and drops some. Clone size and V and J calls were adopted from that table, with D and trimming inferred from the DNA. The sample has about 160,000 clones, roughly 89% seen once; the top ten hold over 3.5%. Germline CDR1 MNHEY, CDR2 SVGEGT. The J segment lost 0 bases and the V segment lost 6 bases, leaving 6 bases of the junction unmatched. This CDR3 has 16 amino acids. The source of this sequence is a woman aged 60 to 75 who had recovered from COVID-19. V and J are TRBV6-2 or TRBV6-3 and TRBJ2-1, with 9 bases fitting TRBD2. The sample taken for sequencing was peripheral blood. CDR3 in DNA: TGTGCCAGCAGCGAGAGCGGGGGGTTCTCCTACAATGAGCAGTTCTTC. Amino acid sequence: CASSESGGFSYNEQFF.